This paragraph covers one T cell receptor (beta chain) sequence. Germline values: CDR1 SEHNR, CDR2 FQNEAQ (reference sequence). The ends were cut back, 1 base at V and 1 base at J, with 9 bases in the middle. The CDR3 has 15 amino acids. The data belong to a study of T cell changes during pregnancy in multiple sclerosis. TCRdb keeps only in-frame clones here, not all; method: immunoSEQ multiplex PCR. The sample consists of under 30,000 clones, approximately 86% of them appearing once. The chain recombines TRBV7-9 with TRBJ2-3; tentatively, D is TRBD2 (6 bases). This receptor was identified in a female donor in good health, enrolled as a control in a pregnancy study. The input for sequencing was CD4+ T cells from peripheral blood mononuclear cells, taken in the first trimester of pregnancy. For the CDR3, the DNA is TGTGCCAGCAGCTTAGGGAGGGCGGGCACAGATACGCAGTATTTT. The encoded protein is CASSLGRAGTDTQYF.